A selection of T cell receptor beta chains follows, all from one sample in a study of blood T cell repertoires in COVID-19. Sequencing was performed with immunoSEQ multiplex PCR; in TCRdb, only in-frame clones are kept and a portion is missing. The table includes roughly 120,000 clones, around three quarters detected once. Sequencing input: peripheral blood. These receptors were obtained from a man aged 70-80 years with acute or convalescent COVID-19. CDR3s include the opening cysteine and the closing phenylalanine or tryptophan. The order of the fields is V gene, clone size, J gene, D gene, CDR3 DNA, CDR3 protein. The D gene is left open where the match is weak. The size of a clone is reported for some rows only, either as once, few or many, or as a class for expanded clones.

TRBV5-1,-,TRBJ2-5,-,TGCGCCAGCAGCTGGAAGGGGTCCCAAGAGACCCAGTACTTC,CASSWKGSQETQYF
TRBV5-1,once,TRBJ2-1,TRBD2,TGCGCCAGCAGCCTGTGGCTAGCGGACTACAATGAGCAGTTCTTC,CASSLWLADYNEQFF
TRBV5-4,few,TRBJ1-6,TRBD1,TGTGCCAGCAGCCAACAGGGGATCAATTCACCCCTCCACTTT,CASSQQGINSPLHF
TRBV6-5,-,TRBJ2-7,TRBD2,TGTGCCAGCAGTCCCGGGACTAGAAGGAACGAGCAGTACTTC,CASSPGTRRNEQYF
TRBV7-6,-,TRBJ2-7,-,TGTGCCAGCAGCCCAAGGTACAGAAGCTCCTACGAGCAGTACTTC,CASSPRYRSSYEQYF
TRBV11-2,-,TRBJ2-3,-,TGTGCCAGCAGCTTAGACGGACAGTCCACAGATACGCAGTATTTT,CASSLDGQSTDTQYF
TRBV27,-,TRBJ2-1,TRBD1,TGTGCCAGCAGTCCAGGGGGCAGGGGGACCTACAATGAGCAGTTCTTC,CASSPGGRGTYNEQFF
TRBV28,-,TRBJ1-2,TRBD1,TGTGCCAGCACCGTCCGTGGGACAGGGGCCTATGGCTACACCTTC,CASTVRGTGAYGYTF
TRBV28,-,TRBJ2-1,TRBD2,TGTGCCAGCACTACCGGGACTAGCGGGATCGATGAGCAGTTCTTC,CASTTGTSGIDEQFF
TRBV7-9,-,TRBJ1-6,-,TGTGCCAGCAGCTTACCAGGGACATTGAATTCACCCCTCCACTTT,CASSLPGTLNSPLHF
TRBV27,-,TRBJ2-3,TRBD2,TGTGCCAGCAGTTTATCGATTGGCGGGGGAGGCACAGATACGCAGTATTTT,CASSLSIGGGGTDTQYF
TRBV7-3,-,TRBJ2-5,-,TGTGCCAGCAGCCCTGGAACTAGCCGGGAGACCCAGTACTTC,CASSPGTSRETQYF
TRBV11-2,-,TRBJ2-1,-,TGTGCCAGCAGCTTAGGGCAGGGCCCTGAGCAGTTCTTC,CASSLGQGPEQFF
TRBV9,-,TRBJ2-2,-,TGTGCCAGCAGCGTAGCGGGGGATGGTACCGGGGAGCTGTTTTTT,CASSVAGDGTGELFF
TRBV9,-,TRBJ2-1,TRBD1,TGTGCCAGCAGCCCCGGACAGGGGCGAGACTCCTACAATGAGCAGTTCTTC,CASSPGQGRDSYNEQFF
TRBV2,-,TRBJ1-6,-,TGTGCCAGCAGTCCTGACAGGAATAATTCACCCCTCCACTTT,CASSPDRNNSPLHF
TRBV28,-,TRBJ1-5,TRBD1,TGTGCCAGCAGTTTCGACAGGGAGAATCAGCCCCAGCATTTT,CASSFDRENQPQHF
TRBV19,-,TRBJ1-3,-,TGTGCCAGTAGTGCGACAGACTCTGGAAACACCATATATTTT,CASSATDSGNTIYF
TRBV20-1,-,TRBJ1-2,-,TGCAGTGCTAGTGCAGAAGACTATGGCTACACCTTC,CSASAEDYGYTF
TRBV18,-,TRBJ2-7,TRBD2,TGTGCCAGCTCACCCCCTTCGGGACTAGCGTGGGAGCAGTACTTC,CASSPPSGLAWEQYF
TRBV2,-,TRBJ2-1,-,TGTGCCAGCAGCAAAGAAGGGGGTGAGCAGTTCTTC,CASSKEGGEQFF
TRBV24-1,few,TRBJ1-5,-,TGTGCCACCAGTGTGGGAGAGGGCAATCAGCCCCAGCATTTT,CATSVGEGNQPQHF
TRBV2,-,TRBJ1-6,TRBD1,TGTGCCATCACGAAGGACAGGAATAATTCACCCCTCCACTTT,CAITKDRNNSPLHF
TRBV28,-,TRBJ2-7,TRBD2,TGTGCCAGCAGTTCGTCAGCGGGAGGATCGTACGAGCAGTACTTC,CASSSSAGGSYEQYF